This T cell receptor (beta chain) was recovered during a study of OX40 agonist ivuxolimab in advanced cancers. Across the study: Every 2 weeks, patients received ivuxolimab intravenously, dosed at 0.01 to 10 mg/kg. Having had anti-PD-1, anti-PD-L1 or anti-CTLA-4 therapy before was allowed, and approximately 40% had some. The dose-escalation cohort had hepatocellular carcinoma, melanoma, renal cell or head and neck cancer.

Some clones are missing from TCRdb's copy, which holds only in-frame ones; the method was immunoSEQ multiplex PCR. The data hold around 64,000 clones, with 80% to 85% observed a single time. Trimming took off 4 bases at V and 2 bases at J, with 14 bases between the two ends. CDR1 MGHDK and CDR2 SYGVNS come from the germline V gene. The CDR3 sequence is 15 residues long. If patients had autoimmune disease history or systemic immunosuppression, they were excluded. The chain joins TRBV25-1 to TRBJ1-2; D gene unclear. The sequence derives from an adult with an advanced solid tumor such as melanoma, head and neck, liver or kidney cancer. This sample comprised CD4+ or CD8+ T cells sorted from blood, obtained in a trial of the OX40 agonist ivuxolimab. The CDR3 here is CASSALGGSNYGYTF. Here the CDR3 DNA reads TGTGCCAGCAGTGCCCTGGGAGGGTCCAACTATGGCTACACCTTC.